This T cell receptor beta chain was captured in a study of CD8 T cells in ankylosing spondylitis (dated by TCRdb to the late 2010s). Context from the whole study: To find TCR variants linked to disease, the study profiled T cell receptor beta repertoires in ankylosing spondylitis patients and healthy donors. The whole study cohort included 85 to 120 healthy donors and around 25 ankylosing spondylitis patients. Peripheral blood was sampled, and synovial fluid was additionally collected from ankylosing spondylitis patients.

The paper as a whole reports these results and caveats: Significant enrichment of the disease-linked clones was reported in matched synovial fluid samples from ankylosing spondylitis patients. Some motif variants had previously been reported in the synovial fluid and blood of reactive arthritis patients, which suggests shared mechanisms of disease initiation. The disease-linked clones had a CD8+ phenotype and were found at relatively low frequencies in peripheral blood. Blood from ankylosing spondylitis patients appeared to be characterized by a TCR beta motif composed of roughly eight highly homologous amino acid variants.

There are many counts of this clonotype. Its antigen has not been determined. Per-nucleotide qualities are absent, and no much larger clonotype sits a single base away. The CDR3, from cysteine to phenylalanine, totals 14 residues. This entry keeps only the CDR3 DNA: 42 bases, framed from base 1. Via the germline V gene (reference sequence), CDR1 is DFQATT and CDR2 SNEGSKA. V gives up 0 bases and J gives up 3 bases, and the segment between their germline ends measures 11 bases. For sequencing, an Illumina HiSeq 2500 was employed. Quantitative 5'-RACE with molecular barcodes was used to prepare TCR beta libraries. The authors' pipeline ran thus. A new computational method, built on a probabilistic model of VDJ rearrangement, was used to identify disease-linked TCR variants. Using fastp at Q25 and MiXCR, TCRdb reprocessed the public reads and kept productive beta chains. Rows are combined by CDR3 protein, so each entry shows the most common genes and DNA. These V and J calls rely on TCRdb rather than the paper's analysis. The sample data list fewer than 200,000 distinct CDR3 sequences, and about 16% of these were observed just once. Approximately 8% of the sample goes to the ten largest clones.

The rearranged chain carries TRBV20-1 and TRBJ1-1; D gene: possibly TRBD1, on 5 matching bases. The sample was blood, either unsorted or a sorted T cell fraction (not recorded which). The receptor comes from a male donor with ankylosing spondylitis or in good health (not recorded which). The DNA reads TGCAGTGCTAGAGATCAGGGTAGGGACACTGAAGCTTTCTTT. Translated, it reads CSARDQGRDTEAFF.